This T cell receptor (beta chain) derives from a study of cytomegalovirus exposure and HLA in healthy donors (dated by TCRdb to about 2017). For the study in its entirety: According to an earlier analysis of several hundred of the donors, some 180 million T cells yielded roughly 110 million unique TCR beta sequences and approximately 300 Gb of sequence data. The study combined high-throughput TCR immunosequencing, statistical association of individual TCRs with disease status, and machine learning to predict cytomegalovirus infection status. The number of typed donors differed by locus: roughly 629-640 for A, B, C, DRB1 and DQB1; approximately 540 for DQA1; 606 for DPA1; and about 450 for DPB1. Among roughly 400 genotyped donors of the cohort, an average of around 250,000 unique TCR beta nucleotide sequences was sequenced per donor, of which about 19% were non-productive. The T cell repertoires of some 670 subjects were profiled by immunosequencing and related to cytomegalovirus serostatus. HLA typing included class I and class II loci at four-digit resolution. Rather than drawing on any new phenotypic data, the later analysis identified candidate immune exposures from TCR beta sequences and the way those sequences occurred across donors. About five DR-DQ haplotypes were treated as single units for association and clustering because of strong linkage in the cohort. All discovery cohort repertoires had been generated using a single sequencing platform. Around 320 gigabases of sequencing data and tens of millions of unique TCR sequences were included in an early release covering 550 to 800 HLA-typed donors. A later analysis re-examined previously published TCR beta repertoires from roughly 720 donors and added high-resolution HLA genotyping to investigate patterns of TCR occurrence. A separate validation cohort of roughly 130 different subjects was used in addition to the approximately 700-subject first cohort. An earlier analysis of 450 to 750 of the donors used high-throughput TCR beta sequencing to judge whether each TCR beta V gene segment behaved as functional or pseudogenic. In a later genetic analysis, genome-wide SNP genotypes for about three fifths of the roughly 670 donors were used, and that subset was treated as a discovery cohort. Among the roughly 390 genotyped donors, around 81% belonged to the genetic ancestry cluster associated with self-reported Caucasian donors. Donor age, sex, ethnicity and CMV serostatus were collected together with the repertoire data. The study was designed to test whether signatures of past pathogen exposure could be identified by cataloging public T cell receptors.

This clone was counted between two and nine times. This clone's antigen is unknown. Per-base qualities were not stored, and no clone one base away is much larger. V and J are trimmed by 5 bases and 9 bases, and the gene matches miss 5 bases of the junction. Taken from the germline V gene (reference sequence), the CDR1 and CDR2 loops are LNHDA and SQIVND. Taken from cysteine to phenylalanine, the CDR3 has 14 residues. Only the CDR3 region is kept as DNA, spanning 42 bases read in frame from base 1. The cohort was made up of approximately 670 healthy bone marrow donors. All cohort members were sampled while nominally healthy, although unrecorded immune exposures were likely present. The donor tested CMV seropositive and was one of the 289 seropositive cohort members. Every donor gave a peripheral blood sample, and the peripheral blood mononuclear cells from that sample were used for TCR beta sequencing. The Qiagen DNeasy Blood Extraction Kit was used to extract genomic DNA from the blood cell samples.

The library was obtained by the immunoSEQ multiplex PCR assay. The multiplex PCR relied on a mix of 60 forward primers for TCR Vbeta segments and 13 reverse primers for TCR Jbeta segments. The CDR3 region of rearranged TCR beta genes was amplified from genomic DNA by a multiplex PCR assay. The Illumina HiSeq System was used to sequence the amplified TCR beta libraries as 87-base-pair reads. The study's processing was this. Across the 670 or so repertoires, a later analysis counted 78 million or so unique TCR beta chains, roughly 11 million of which were shared by at least two donors. Raw reads were error-corrected and collapsed into unique sequences by a nearest-neighbor algorithm in which closely related sequences were merged to remove PCR and sequencing errors. V, D and J gene segments were assigned by aligning CDR3 sequences to IMGT reference sequences. For a sequence to be retained, a match of at least six nucleotides was required to both a V gene segment and a J gene segment. A rearrangement counted as productive if the CDR3 had no stop codons and remained in frame with V and J, and every other rearrangement counted as non-productive. Following IMGT convention, CDR3 was defined as the stretch from the second conserved V-encoded cysteine to the conserved J-encoded phenylalanine. In an earlier analysis of some 550 of the donors, sequences lacking an unambiguous match to a single V gene segment were excluded. An earlier analysis of several hundred of the donors called V segments functional above 56.7% productive rearrangements and segregating when the between-donor standard deviation exceeded 5%. A statistical classification framework was built to diagnose cytomegalovirus status from the catalog of TCR beta chain sequences. A later analysis assigned V and J genes by comparing TCR nucleotide sequences with IMGT/GENE-DB human TR gene sequences. Using the TCRdist pipeline, a later analysis assigned CDR3 sequences along with most-parsimonious VDJ recombination scenarios. In a later analysis, each TCR beta chain was defined by its CDR3 amino acid sequence together with its V-gene family, and reads lacking a unique V-gene family were excluded. To address suspected cross-contamination and a sequencing artifact, a later analysis removed around 590 highly shared, low-generation-probability nucleotide sequences. In a later analysis, a clonal expansion index was calculated for each public chain from normalized within-repertoire ranks of inferred template counts. Generation probabilities in a later analysis came from a VDJ recombination model fitted to out-of-frame rearrangements, and those results were checked against IGoR. Hypergeometric tests were used in a later analysis to score TCR-TCR, TCR-HLA and TCR-CMV co-occurrence, with a repertoire-size bias correction applied to the TCR pairs. To estimate false discovery rates, a later analysis permuted the HLA or CMV assignments 20 times. In a later analysis, co-occurring TCRs were grouped using DBSCAN, and TCRdist sequence similarity was added for clustering within HLA-allele-positive subsets. Co-occurrence clustering excluded repertoires with fewer than 30,000 or more than 120,000 public chains, plus five with anomalous nucleotide sharing. What TCRdb holds here is the immuneACCESS table cut down to in-frame rearrangements. Part of the clones is not present; checked against another copy, under half of the missing clones reflect an unresolved V gene, and the others are unexplained. The V and J calls and the clone size are those of that table, but D and trimming were determined from the DNA. The sample table records 84,000 or so clones; around 62% of these occur just once. The ten biggest clones cover approximately 5% of the sample.

General conclusions and limits of the study: Strong co-occurrence of HLA alleles, especially DR and DQ, made assigning TCR associations to individual alleles difficult. The study gave a list of more than 150 TCR beta chains associated with cytomegalovirus. Three of the identified cytomegalovirus-associated TCR beta chains were confirmed in vitro to be specific for cytomegalovirus antigens. V-gene and J-gene trimming of TCR beta chains was associated with a missense DCLRE1C variant in a later genetic analysis, and the association was replicated in an independent cohort. Because counts were too low, around 17 rarely observed V segments, including chromosome 9 orphons, were left out of the earlier analysis of approximately 500 of the donors. In a later analysis, the rate of TCR association differed among HLA loci, with DRB1 alleles having the most associated TCRs and HLA-C alleles having the fewest. In a later analysis, most CMV-associated TCR beta chains were found to appear HLA-restricted, with HLA associations seemingly driven largely by CMV exposure. A group of highly shared sequence variants was considered likely to be a technical artifact of the sequencing pipeline. In this cohort, only TCR beta chains were sequenced, and detectable features were limited by the absence of alpha or paired-chain data. Roughly uniform sequencing depth across donors was assumed in presence/absence analyses, although this assumption may not hold. Linkage disequilibrium might explain the correlated functional status among segregating V segments, but an unknown experimental factor could not be ruled out. While some public TCRs were present in many individuals, most TCR sequences turned up only very rarely across donors. The authors suggested that the approach could potentially be generalized to other disease states and immunological phenotypes. An earlier analysis of 587 of the donors showed that most TCR beta V segments appeared in productive rearrangements either about 87% or about 30% of the time, which broadly matched IMGT annotations. CMV serostatus was the only immune exposure information available for the cohort. At a false discovery rate of 0.05, a later analysis linked 16,000 or so TCR beta sequences to specific HLA alleles. Some IMGT-functional V segments, including TRBV6-2 and TRBV6-3, could not be distinguished by the 87-base-pair reads and were therefore excluded. Compared with equally common non-associated chains, HLA-associated TCR beta chains in a later analysis were more clonally expanded and had lower generation probabilities. Because HLA typing was unavailable for some donors at each locus, only the typed subset was used in association tests. A further reported finding was that TCR beta sequences accurately predicted the HLA-A and HLA-B alleles for most subjects in the first cohort. In a later analysis, several top co-occurrence clusters were reported to appear linked to parvovirus B19, influenza, CMV and Epstein-Barr virus. According to a later genetic analysis, donors in an Asian-associated ancestry cluster had fewer N-insertions in productive TCRs than the approximately 610-donor mean. The classifier was reported to diagnose cytomegalovirus status with high specificity and sensitivity in both the original and validation cohorts.

Recombination connected TRBV19 to TRBJ1-6, and TRBD1 aligns with 9 junction nucleotides. The sequence derives from a woman in her twenties or thirties in good health and CMV-seropositive. Sequenced: PBMCs. Here is the DNA: TGTGCCAGTAGTCCACAGGGGGCAGTTTCACCCCTCCACTTT. Translated, it reads CASSPQGAVSPLHF.